The rows below give T cell receptor beta chains drawn from one sample of a study of OX40 agonist ivuxolimab in advanced cancers. The repertoire was sequenced with immunoSEQ multiplex PCR; TCRdb's copy has only in-frame clones and lacks some. The repertoire includes tens of thousands of clones, less than 90% of them detected once, and roughly 19% sits in the top ten. The sequencing here drew on CD4+ or CD8+ T cells sorted from blood, taken in a trial of the OX40 agonist ivuxolimab. Receptor source: an adult with an advanced solid tumor such as melanoma, head and neck, liver or kidney cancer. Each CDR3 is given with its conserved first and last residue. Each record gives: V gene, D gene, J gene, clone size, CDR3 protein, CDR3 DNA. The D gene is left open where the match is weak. Expanded clones are given a class, and other clones once, few, many or no size at all.

TRBV4-3	TRBD2	TRBJ2-5	.	CASSQDLLAGVQETQYF	TGCGCCAGCAGCCAAGATTTGCTAGCGGGGGTCCAAGAGACCCAGTACTTC
TRBV4-1	.	TRBJ2-7	.	CASSQDLAAYQGQYF	TGCGCCAGCAGCCAAGATTTGGCTGCCTACCAGGGGCAGTACTTC
TRBV11-2	TRBD2	TRBJ2-1	.	CASSLLAGGFNEQFF	TGTGCCAGCAGCTTACTGGCGGGGGGTTTCAATGAGCAGTTCTTC
TRBV4-3	.	TRBJ2-1	.	CASSQATAYNEQFF	TGCGCCAGCAGCCAAGCGACGGCCTACAATGAGCAGTTCTTC
TRBV2	.	TRBJ2-1	.	CASSDPGGLSYNEQFF	TGTGCCAGCAGTGATCCCGGCGGGCTATCCTACAATGAGCAGTTCTTC
TRBV14	TRBD1	TRBJ2-2	.	CASSQNFGTANTGELFF	TGTGCCAGCAGCCAAAATTTCGGGACAGCCAACACCGGGGAGCTGTTTTTT
TRBV30	TRBD1	TRBJ2-7	.	CAWGAGTGVNEQYF	TGTGCCTGGGGTGCCGGGACAGGGGTAAACGAGCAGTACTTC
TRBV5-1	.	TRBJ1-2	.	CASSFSSDGPTNYGYTF	TGCGCCAGCAGCTTTTCTTCGGACGGACCAACTAACTATGGCTACACCTTC
TRBV27	.	TRBJ2-5	once	CASSLGSGVQETQYF	TGTGCCAGCAGCTTGGGGTCAGGGGTCCAAGAGACCCAGTACTTC
TRBV15	TRBD1	TRBJ2-5	.	CATSSRGQAIQETQYF	TGTGCCACCAGCAGTAGGGGACAGGCGATTCAAGAGACCCAGTACTTC
TRBV30	TRBD2	TRBJ2-1	.	CAWSVERGYTYNEQFF	TGTGCCTGGAGTGTTGAGCGGGGGTACACCTACAATGAGCAGTTCTTC
TRBV7-9	.	TRBJ2-7	few	CASSLEQDRLYSYEQYF	TGTGCCAGCAGCTTAGAACAAGACCGTCTTTACTCCTACGAGCAGTACTTC
TRBV15	.	TRBJ1-2	.	CATSRDPPDGGGGYGYTF	TGTGCCACCAGCAGAGATCCACCCGATGGGGGGGGAGGCTATGGCTACACCTTC
TRBV2	.	TRBJ1-1	.	CASSEFELTLNTEAFF	TGTGCCAGCAGTGAATTTGAGCTTACCTTGAACACTGAAGCTTTCTTT
TRBV4-3	TRBD1	TRBJ2-7	.	CASSSGTGAYEQYF	TGCGCCAGCAGTTCCGGGACAGGGGCCTACGAGCAGTACTTC
TRBV6-1	.	TRBJ1-4	.	CASSFEQGPVEKLFF	TGTGCCAGCAGCTTCGAACAGGGCCCGGTTGAAAAACTGTTTTTT
TRBV6-6	.	TRBJ2-5	once	CASSSYREEQYF	TGTGCCAGCAGTTCTTACAGGGAAGAGCAGTACTTC
TRBV15	TRBD2	TRBJ2-3	.	CATSMGLGLAGGLGTQYF	TGTGCCACCAGCATGGGGCTTGGACTAGCGGGGGGCTTGGGTACGCAGTATTTT
TRBV5-6	.	TRBJ2-7	once	CASSLIRGPLEQYF	TGTGCCAGCAGCTTGATCCGGGGGCCTCTCGAGCAGTACTTC
TRBV20-1	.	TRBJ2-7	.	CSARSAYEQYF	TGCAGTGCTAGATCCGCGTACGAGCAGTACTTC
TRBV2	TRBD1	TRBJ2-7	once	CASSGGQGSSYEQYF	TGTGCCAGCAGTGGAGGACAGGGCTCTTCCTACGAGCAGTACTTC
TRBV4-1	.	TRBJ1-6	.	CASSQGQGMGSPLHF	TGCGCCAGCAGCCAAGGGCAGGGGATGGGTTCACCCCTCCACTTT
TRBV14	.	TRBJ2-7	.	CASSAGLSPYEQYF	TGTGCCAGCAGCGCAGGACTTTCCCCCTACGAGCAGTACTTC
TRBV2	TRBD1	TRBJ1-1	.	CARDTIPGQGIGNTEAFF	TGTGCCAGGGACACCATTCCGGGACAGGGGATCGGTAACACTGAAGCTTTCTTT
TRBV2	.	TRBJ2-7	once	CASSPRGYEQYF	TGTGCCAGCTCCCCTCGGGGCTACGAGCAGTACTTC
TRBV30	.	TRBJ2-1	.	CASRQSSYNEQFF	TGTGCCTCACGACAGAGCTCCTACAATGAGCAGTTCTTC
TRBV29-1	.	TRBJ1-2	.	CSVEEPGVGHGYTF	TGCAGCGTTGAAGAGCCCGGGGTGGGCCATGGCTACACCTTC
TRBV27	.	TRBJ1-2	.	CASRDLYGYTF	TGTGCCAGCAGGGACCTCTATGGCTACACCTTC
TRBV19	.	TRBJ2-2	few	CASSSLSGTGELFF	TGTGCCAGTAGTTCCCTTAGCGGCACCGGGGAGCTGTTTTTT
TRBV15	.	TRBJ1-2	.	CATSRSFQSVGYTF	TGTGCCACCAGCAGATCCTTTCAGTCTGTCGGCTACACCTTC
TRBV27	.	TRBJ1-5	.	CASSLGRGNQPQHF	TGTGCCAGCAGTTTAGGGCGGGGGAATCAGCCCCAGCATTTT
TRBV30	TRBD1	TRBJ1-1	.	CAWSYRGRGTEAFF	TGTGCCTGGAGTTACAGGGGAAGGGGCACTGAAGCTTTCTTT
TRBV7-7	.	TRBJ2-7	.	CASSQPGDSEMYF	TGTGCCAGCAGCCAACCGGGGGACAGTGAAATGTACTTC
TRBV4-1	TRBD1	TRBJ2-7	.	CASSPTPGQRDEQYF	TGCGCCAGCAGCCCTACTCCGGGACAGAGAGACGAGCAGTACTTC
TRBV5-6	.	TRBJ2-1	.	CASSLELAEQFF	TGTGCCAGCAGCTTGGAACTGGCTGAGCAGTTCTTC
TRBV4-1	TRBD1	TRBJ2-1	.	CASSHPPAGGYNEQFF	TGCGCCAGCAGCCACCCCCCAGCAGGGGGATACAATGAGCAGTTCTTC
TRBV10-1	.	TRBJ1-2	.	CASSESEGSPVEGYTF	TGCGCCAGCAGTGAGTCAGAAGGGTCCCCAGTGGAAGGCTACACCTTC
TRBV5-6	TRBD1	TRBJ2-7	.	CASSVGTAYEQYF	TGTGCCAGCAGCGTAGGGACAGCCTACGAGCAGTACTTC
TRBV6-1	.	TRBJ2-3	.	CASQPVTQYF	TGTGCCAGCCAACCAGTTACGCAGTATTTT
TRBV4-1	.	TRBJ2-5	.	CASSHLPPTGGQETQYF	TGCGCCAGCAGCCACCTCCCCCCGACAGGTGGTCAAGAGACCCAGTACTTC
TRBV7-9	.	TRBJ1-5	.	CASSSIQETDSNQPQHF	TGTGCCAGCAGCTCGATTCAAGAGACAGATAGCAATCAGCCCCAGCATTTT
TRBV27	.	TRBJ2-6	.	CASSLLPNSGANVLTF	TGTGCCAGCAGTTTACTACCCAACTCTGGGGCCAACGTCCTGACTTTC
TRBV4-1	.	TRBJ1-1	few	CASRLDTEAFF	TGCGCCAGCAGATTGGACACTGAAGCTTTCTTT
TRBV7-9	TRBD1	TRBJ2-1	.	CASSPDGTGDNEQFF	TGTGCCAGCAGCCCAGACGGGACAGGGGACAATGAGCAGTTCTTC
TRBV7-9	.	TRBJ1-5	.	CASSPLDGNHQPQHF	TGTGCCAGCAGCCCCCTTGACGGGAATCATCAGCCCCAGCATTTT
TRBV6-4	TRBD1	TRBJ1-2	.	CASSVGTGPNYGYTF	TGTGCCAGCAGTGTCGGGACAGGCCCTAACTATGGCTACACCTTC
TRBV4-1	.	TRBJ1-6	.	CASSQDGGGVVSPLHF	TGCGCCAGCAGCCAAGATGGCGGGGGTGTAGTATCACCCCTCCACTTT
TRBV7-6	.	TRBJ1-1	few	CASSLYPERAEAFF	TGTGCCAGCAGCTTATATCCGGAAAGGGCTGAAGCTTTCTTT
TRBV10-2	TRBD1	TRBJ1-5	.	CASSVGTGGNQPQHF	TGCGCCAGCAGTGTCGGGACAGGGGGCAATCAGCCCCAGCATTTT
TRBV6-4	.	TRBJ2-2	.	CASSESPGELFF	TGTGCCAGCAGTGAAAGCCCCGGGGAGCTGTTTTTT
TRBV5-1	TRBD1	TRBJ1-1	.	CASSFYPTGPNTEAFF	TGCGCCAGCAGCTTTTACCCGACAGGGCCGAACACTGAAGCTTTCTTT
TRBV7-3	.	TRBJ1-5	.	CASSLISRANQPQHF	TGTGCCAGCAGCTTAATCTCCAGGGCCAATCAGCCCCAGCATTTT
TRBV7-3	.	TRBJ1-1	.	CASSPWVGTEAFF	TGTGCCAGCAGCCCCTGGGTTGGCACTGAAGCTTTCTTT
TRBV2	.	TRBJ1-4	.	CASGGTDNEKLFF	TGTGCCAGCGGCGGGACGGATAATGAAAAACTGTTTTTT
TRBV19	TRBD1	TRBJ1-5	.	CASSGTGNQPQHF	TGTGCCAGTAGTGGGACAGGTAATCAGCCCCAGCATTTT
TRBV4-1	.	TRBJ2-1	.	CASSQGPPRDNEQFF	TGCGCCAGCAGCCAAGGTCCCCCTAGGGACAATGAGCAGTTCTTC
TRBV5-1	TRBD1	TRBJ1-2	.	CASSLVLGQSYGYTF	TGCGCCAGCAGCTTGGTTCTGGGACAGAGCTATGGCTACACCTTC
TRBV5-6	.	TRBJ1-1	few	CASTFNLNTEAFF	TGTGCCAGCACCTTTAATCTGAACACTGAAGCTTTCTTT
TRBV7-2	.	TRBJ1-2	.	CASRSGDGYTF	TGTGCCAGTCGATCAGGGGATGGCTACACCTTC
TRBV6-5	TRBD1	TRBJ2-5	.	CASSYPDRETQYF	TGTGCCAGCAGTTACCCGGACAGGGAGACCCAGTACTTC